The next 28 T cell receptor beta chains were all read from a single sample in a study of blood T cells in healthy people across ages. A J-beta primer mix and a sample-barcoded 5' primer were used in a second PCR of roughly 7 to 12 cycles. TCRdb passed the 5' RACE reads through MiXCR, listing each CDR3 protein once. The sample yields more than 1.4 million distinct CDR3 sequences, approximately 40% seen once. The source material was blood. The receptors originated from a woman younger than 35 in good health.

J is TRBJ2-2 and V is TRBV6-2 or TRBV6-3, with D maybe TRBD1 (8 bases). Between the trimmed V and J ends, which lost 8 bases and 1 base, there was a span of 17 bases. Germline CDR1 is MNHEY and CDR2 is SVGEGT. The CDR3 has 16 residues. As DNA, the CDR3 is TGTGCCAGCGGGGGGGGGACAGGACTGAACACCGGGGAGCTGTTTTTT. Amino acid sequence: CASGGGTGLNTGELFF.

This clonotype was seen more than once but under ten times. The rearrangement uses TRBV20-1 and TRBJ2-3; possibly TRBD1 for D (6 bases). Germline V gene data show CDR1 as DFQATT and CDR2 as SNEGSKA (reference sequence). V lost 3 bases and J lost 6, with 13 bases in between. CDR3 length equals 13 residues. CDR3 in DNA: TGCAGTGCTAGGGGACAACTTATTGATACGCAGTATTTT. It codes for CSARGQLIDTQYF.

This clonotype was detected ten times or more. This chain uses TRBV4-1 with TRBJ2-5, with no clear D. Germline V gives CDR1 MGHRA, CDR2 YSYEKL. The V end lost 0 bases, the J end lost 5 bases, and 1 base lay between the germline ends. CDR3 length: 11 residues. CDR3 nucleotides: TGCGCCAGCAGCCAAGACGAGACCCAGTACTTC. Its protein is CASSQDETQYF.

The J gene is TRBJ1-4, the V gene TRBV10-1, with D hard to call. The V gene's germline CDR1 is WNHNN and CDR2 SYGVQD (reference sequence). CDR3 length: 12 amino acids. The germline V and J ends were trimmed by 4 bases and 10 bases, with 10 bases remaining between them. CDR3 residues: CASSGAEGKLFF. The CDR3 DNA reads as TGCGCCAGCAGTGGGGCCGAAGGAAAACTGTTTTTT.

The chain employs TRBV6-6 and TRBJ2-1, with D unclear. This CDR3 has 14 amino acids. Per the germline V gene, CDR1 is MNHNY and CDR2 is SVGAGI (reference sequence). V was pared by 2 bases and J by 2 bases, with 7 bases between. The CDR3 DNA reads TGTGCCAGCAGTTACAGCTCTACCTACAATGAGCAGTTCTTC. It translates to CASSYSSTYNEQFF.

The gene calls are TRBV6-1 and TRBJ1-3; TRBD1 aligns across 7 bases. This CDR3 contains 17 residues. The trim removed 11 bases at V and 0 bases at J, leaving 16 bases unmatched. Germline V lookup: CDR1 MNHNS, CDR2 SASEGT. In DNA, the CDR3 is TGTGCCTCCTATAGGGGCAGGGGGGCACCCTCTGGAAACACCATATATTTT. It yields the protein CASYRGRGAPSGNTIYF.

The chain uses TRBV27 and TRBJ2-3; 10 nucleotides align to TRBD1. Germline V gives CDR1 MNHEY, CDR2 SMNVEV (reference sequence). This CDR3 region has 15 residues. Trimming took 8 bases from V and 2 from J; bases not matched to a gene: 7. The CDR3, as DNA: TGTGCCAGCGGGACAGGGGCCTTGTACACAGATACGCAGTATTTT. Amino acids: CASGTGALYTDTQYF.

The V and J genes are TRBV3-1 and TRBJ2-1; the D is unclear. Per germline, CDR1 LGHDT and CDR2 YNNKEL (reference sequence). V gave up 3 bases and J gave up 1 base, with 13 bases separating them. The CDR3 runs 16 residues. The CDR3 sequence: CASSHRSGPSYNEQFF. CDR3 nucleotide sequence: TGTGCCAGCAGCCATAGGTCCGGACCATCCTACAATGAGCAGTTCTTC.

With regard to this clonotype: It is unclear where the CDR3 begins or ends on the DNA, so no DNA is shown, and the CDR3 is as TCRdb lists it. V usage is TRBV21-1 and J usage is TRBJ1-2. TRBV21-1 is recorded as a pseudogene. The length of the CDR3 is 17 amino acids, counting both ends. The CDR3 loop reads CASSKEGGSLDNYGCTF.

This clonotype came up a few times. V gene TRBV5-1 combines with J gene TRBJ2-3; 11 positions match TRBD2. V gave up 4 bases and J gave up 5 bases; unmatched junction bases: 9. CDR3 size: 16 residues. The germline V gene has CDR1 SGHRS and CDR2 YFSETQ. CDR3 sequence (DNA): TGCGCCAGCAGCAGCCTACAGACTAGCGGGAAAGATACGCAGTATTTT. Translated: CASSSLQTSGKDTQYF.

The chain employs TRBV12-3 or TRBV12-4 and TRBJ2-2, with 10 nucleotides matching TRBD2. Trimming cost V 7 bases and J 3 bases; bases outside gene matches: 14. The CDR3 spans 18 residues. The CDR3 here is CASTQGIAGGIYTGELFF. In DNA form, the CDR3 reads TGTGCCAGCACTCAGGGGATAGCGGGGGGAATATACACCGGGGAGCTGTTTTTT.

This clonotype has a handful of counts. This sequence joins TRBV6-2 or TRBV6-3 and TRBJ1-5, with unresolved D. V was trimmed by 2 bases and J by 5 bases, leaving 13 bases between them. The germline V gene encodes CDR1 MNHEY and CDR2 SVGEGT. The CDR3 has 15 amino acids. In nucleotides, the CDR3 is TGTGCCAGCAGTTACGCACAGACCTTTGATCAGCCCCAGCATTTT. It is translated as CASSYAQTFDQPQHF.

This chain connects TRBV7-8 to TRBJ2-1, with TRBD2 matching over 8 bases. Germline V CDR1 and CDR2: SGHVS, FQNEAQ. The CDR3 has 15 residues. V was clipped by 8 bases and J by 3 bases; unmatched bases: 9. The chain's CDR3 is CASETSGAFYNEQFF. In DNA form, the CDR3 reads TGTGCCAGCGAAACTAGCGGCGCCTTCTACAATGAGCAGTTCTTC.

In this sample, this clonotype turned up a few times. The gene calls are TRBV20-1 and TRBJ2-5; no definite D call. V was cut by 6 bases and J by 2 bases, with 13 bases left in between. Germline CDR1 and CDR2: DFQATT and SNEGSKA (reference sequence). The CDR3 contains 13 residues. For the CDR3, the DNA is TGCAGTGCGATCGGAGACAAGCAAGAGACCCAGTACTTC. Its protein product is CSAIGDKQETQYF.

This clonotype was observed a few times. This rearrangement joins TRBV20-1 to TRBJ1-1, with D possibly TRBD1 on 6 matching bases. The CDR3 contains 12 residues. Germline V gives CDR1 DFQATT, CDR2 SNEGSKA (reference sequence). The germline V and J ends were trimmed by 4 bases and 8 bases, with 14 bases remaining between them. CDR3 in DNA: TGCAGTGCTAAAGGGACAACTCCCGAAGCTTTCTTT. This translates into CSAKGTTPEAFF.

This clonotype has just a few counts. The chain has TRBV28 and TRBJ2-7; 9 bases are shared with TRBD1. V lost 1 base to trimming and J lost 2 bases; unmatched junction nucleotides: 9. Germline CDR1 reads MDHEN; CDR2 reads SYDVKM. The CDR3 loop spans 17 amino acids. The CDR3 is CASSLLAWGQGTYEQYF. Written as DNA, the CDR3 is TGTGCCAGCAGTTTATTAGCGTGGGGACAGGGAACCTACGAGCAGTACTTC.

This clonotype turned up a few times. CDR3 protein: CASSLLGLAGTYQETQYF. The CDR3 DNA is TGTGCCAGCAGCTTACTCGGGCTAGCGGGAACGTACCAAGAGACCCAGTACTTC. The chain links TRBV7-6 to TRBJ2-5; 9 bases match TRBD2. V trimming: 2 bases; J trimming: 0 bases; junction bases outside the gene matches: 10. This CDR3 is built from 18 residues. Germline V lookup: CDR1 SGHVS, CDR2 FNYEAQ.

The chain couples TRBV30 to TRBJ1-5; D ambiguous. The CDR3 has 12 amino acids. Germline CDR1 reads GTSNPN; CDR2 reads SVGIG (reference sequence). With 5 bases removed from V and 1 base from J, the gap between germline ends came to 6 bases. CDR3 DNA sequence: TGTGCCTGGGGACGCAGCAATCAGCCCCAGCATTTT. This codes for CAWGRSNQPQHF.

This rearrangement joins TRBV5-1 to TRBJ2-5, with 12 bases identical to TRBD1. Germline-derived CDR1 and CDR2 are SGHRS and YFSETQ. The V gene end was trimmed by 4 bases and the J gene end by 11 bases; junction bases not matched to a gene: 9. This CDR3 region has 14 residues. CDR3 in amino acids: CASSAWDRGQEQYF. The DNA of the CDR3 is TGCGCCAGCAGCGCTTGGGACAGGGGGCAAGAGCAGTACTTC.

This chain joins TRBV6-1 and TRBJ2-4, with 10 bases lining up with TRBD1. Germline V lookup: CDR1 MNHNS, CDR2 SASEGT. The CDR3 covers 15 residues. Germline trimming cut 4 bases from V and 5 bases from J; bases unmatched to any gene: 5. Here the CDR3 reads CASSGGQGYENIQYF. CDR3 DNA: TGTGCCAGCAGTGGGGGACAGGGGTACGAAAACATTCAGTACTTC.

V is TRBV6-1 and J is TRBJ2-3, with a possible D match to TRBD1 (5 bases). Germline V lookup: CDR1 MNHNS, CDR2 SASEGT. The CDR3 contains 14 residues. With 2 bases removed from V and 6 bases from J, the gap between germline ends came to 12 bases. The CDR3 DNA is TGTGCCAGCAGTGAATTAGGACAATTGGATACGCAGTATTTT. It yields the protein CASSELGQLDTQYF.

The chain links TRBV7-3 to TRBJ1-2, with unresolved D. The V and J ends lost 0 bases and 4 bases respectively, with 12 bases between them. CDR3 length: 15 residues. Germline lookup yields CDR1 SGHTA and CDR2 FQGTGA. The CDR3 region has the DNA TGTGCCAGCAGCTTAACCCGCGAGGCAGGCTATGGCTACACCTTC. Its translation: CASSLTREAGYGYTF.

DNA for the CDR3: TGTGCCAGCAGTGAGACTTACAATGAGCAGTTCTTC. This codes for CASSETYNEQFF. The V gene is TRBV25-1, the J gene TRBJ2-1; D gene unclear. This CDR3 region has 12 residues. V lost 3 bases, J lost 4 bases, and 4 bases lay in between. Per the germline V gene, CDR1 is MGHDK and CDR2 is SYGVNS.

This clonotype was counted between two and nine times. The chain is built from TRBV9 and TRBJ2-5, with D possibly matching TRBD1 (5 bases). CDR1 and CDR2 from the germline V gene are SGDLS and YYNGEE. V was clipped by 2 bases and J by 1 base, with 12 bases between them. The CDR3 consists of 15 residues. CDR3 DNA sequence: TGTGCCAGCAGCGTTGTCCAGGGTACCCAAGAGACCCAGTACTTC. It specifies CASSVVQGTQETQYF.

V gene TRBV6-6 combines with J gene TRBJ2-3, with 8 bases that match TRBD1. Germline trimming cut 2 bases from V and 5 bases from J; bases unmatched to any gene: 3. The germline CDR1 and CDR2 sequences are MNHNY and SVGAGI (reference sequence). The length of the CDR3 is 14 residues. Written as DNA, the CDR3 is TGTGCCAGCAGTTACGTCACAGGGGGAGATACGCAGTATTTT. It specifies CASSYVTGGDTQYF.

V gene TRBV25-1 combines with J gene TRBJ1-1; TRBD1 agrees at 8 bases. CDR3 length: 16 residues. V gave up 8 bases and J gave up 6 bases; unmatched junction bases: 17. The V gene's germline CDR1 is MGHDK and CDR2 SYGVNS. The CDR3 here is CASESGQGGFMAEAFF. The DNA for the CDR3 is TGTGCCAGCGAGTCCGGACAGGGTGGGTTTATGGCTGAAGCTTTCTTT.

This clonotype has more than one count but fewer than ten. This chain connects TRBV10-3 to TRBJ1-1, with D unclear. The CDR3 has 12 amino acids. The germline gives CDR1 ENHRY, CDR2 SYGVKD. Trimming shortened V by 6 bases and J by 4 bases, and 9 bases separated the two germline ends. CDR3 in DNA: TGTGCCATCAGGGGATCTGCCACTGAAGCTTTCTTT. This gives the protein CAIRGSATEAFF.

The chain employs TRBV30 and TRBJ2-7; D tentatively fits TRBD1 or TRBD2 (5 bases each). The DNA end is more similar to TRBJ2-4, so the J call may be wrong. The CDR3 has 17 residues. Germline V gene data show CDR1 as GTSNPN and CDR2 as SVGIG (reference sequence). In nucleotides, the CDR3 is TGTGCCTGGAGTGTACCGTACTCCGGGCAGGGACAAAACATTCAGTACTTC. Translation gives CAWSVPYSGQGQNIQYF.